These 26 T cell receptor beta chains came from one sample sequenced in a study of blood T cell repertoires in COVID-19. Sequenced by immunoSEQ multiplex PCR; TCRdb stores in-frame clones only, minus some. The sample has some 290,000 clones; around 87% are singletons. Sequenced input: peripheral blood. These TCRs come from a woman aged 40 to 50 with COVID-19, enrolled during active disease.

The V call is TRBV7-2, the J call TRBJ2-1; 10 bases are shared with TRBD2. Germline trimming cut 0 bases from V and 6 bases from J; bases unmatched to any gene: 5. The CDR3 runs 16 residues. Per germline, CDR1 SGHTA and CDR2 FQGNSA. The CDR3 loop reads CASSLARSGRGNEQFF. The CDR3 nucleotides read TGTGCCAGCAGCTTAGCGAGGAGCGGGAGGGGCAATGAGCAGTTCTTC.

The chain uses TRBV28 and TRBJ2-1; 14 bases are a match to TRBD2. Trimming took 6 bases from V and 1 from J; bases not matched to a gene: 5. The CDR3 loop spans 17 amino acids. Germline CDR1 MDHEN, CDR2 SYDVKM. CDR3 sequence: CASRGLAGVWSYNEQFF. CDR3 DNA sequence: TGTGCCAGCAGGGGACTAGCGGGAGTTTGGTCCTACAATGAGCAGTTCTTC.

This clone appeared once. This sequence joins TRBV2 and TRBJ2-5, with 7 bases fitting TRBD1. Germline V CDR1 and CDR2: SNHLY, FYNNEI. The CDR3 length is 11 residues. After removal of 9 bases from V and 3 bases from J, the junction contained 1 base not matched to a gene. The CDR3 DNA sequence: TGTGCCAGTGGGACAGAAGAGACCCAGTACTTC. Its protein is CASGTEETQYF.

Only a few counts were recorded for this clone. The genes are TRBV5-3 and TRBJ1-5, with TRBD1 identical over 8 bases. TRBV5-3 is marked as an open reading frame, function uncertain. With V trimmed by 6 bases and J by 2 bases, 10 bases remained unmatched. The CDR3 is 16 residues long. The CDR3 sequence is CARTASGGQGNQPQHF. The CDR3 DNA sequence: TGTGCCAGAACCGCCTCAGGGGGCCAGGGCAATCAGCCCCAGCATTTT.

The J gene is TRBJ2-5, the V gene TRBV28, with 9 bases lining up with TRBD1. The CDR3 totals 15 residues. The V and J ends lost 6 bases and 5 bases, in that order; junction bases with no gene match: 10. Per germline, CDR1 MDHEN and CDR2 SYDVKM. DNA of the CDR3: TGTGCCAGCAGCCGCCGGGACAGGGTTGAGGAGACCCAGTACTTC. This translates into CASSRRDRVEETQYF.

The rearrangement joins TRBV28 to TRBJ1-2; 8 bases agree with TRBD1. CDR3 size: 17 residues. Trimming removed 6 bases from V and 8 bases from J; junction bases left unmatched: 20. CDR1 and CDR2 from the germline V gene are MDHEN and SYDVKM. Here the CDR3 reads CASSSAGGQALSRGYTF. The CDR3 bases are TGTGCCAGCAGCTCCGCCGGGGGACAGGCTCTATCAAGGGGCTACACCTTC.

This chain links TRBV9 with TRBJ1-1; D call uncertain. V was clipped by 1 base and J by 6 bases, with 16 bases between them. Germline CDR1 is SGDLS and CDR2 is YYNGEE. CDR3 length equals 15 residues. The CDR3 reads CASSVSAGVWPEAFF. As DNA, the CDR3 is TGTGCCAGCAGCGTATCCGCCGGGGTTTGGCCTGAAGCTTTCTTT.

The chain couples TRBV7-3 to TRBJ1-1; D gene ambiguous. Germline V gives CDR1 SGHTA, CDR2 FQGTGA. The CDR3 has 13 amino acids. V lost 1 base, J lost 6 bases, and 9 bases lay in between. CDR3 residues: CASSLNGRSEAFF. For the CDR3, the DNA is TGTGCCAGCAGCTTAAATGGTAGATCTGAAGCTTTCTTT.

This chain connects TRBV28 to TRBJ1-1; D not certain. CDR1 and CDR2 from the germline V gene are MDHEN and SYDVKM. The CDR3 sequence is 13 residues long. The ends were cut back, 2 bases at V and 3 bases at J, with 7 bases in the middle. CDR3 region: CASSLIRDTEAFF. The CDR3 bases are TGTGCCAGCAGTTTAATACGGGACACTGAAGCTTTCTTT.

CDR3 in DNA: TGCGCCAGCGTGGGACAAATGAACACTGAAGCTTTCTTT. This gives the protein CASVGQMNTEAFF. The chain carries TRBV5-1 and TRBJ1-1, with D tentatively TRBD1 (6 bases). Germline assignment: CDR1 SGHRS and CDR2 YFSETQ. CDR3 length: 13 residues. V lost 7 bases and J 0 bases, leaving 10 bases between the germline ends.

This chain links TRBV6-2 or TRBV6-3 with TRBJ2-7; D might be TRBD2 (6 bases). The CDR3 sequence is 14 residues long. Trimming pared 5 bases from V and 2 bases from J, leaving 13 bases between. Germline V lookup: CDR1 MNHEY, CDR2 SVGEGT. Here the CDR3 reads CASSDSGRTYEQYF. In DNA form, the CDR3 reads TGTGCCAGCAGTGATTCCGGGAGAACCTACGAGCAGTACTTC.

This clone was counted a few times. The V gene is TRBV6-2 or TRBV6-3, the J gene TRBJ1-1; D remains ambiguous. Germline V gene lookup returns CDR1 MNHEY and CDR2 SVGEGT. This CDR3 spans 16 amino acids. Trimming took off 2 bases at V and 1 base at J, with 14 bases between the two ends. CDR3 sequence: CASSYMYGNKNTEAFF. The CDR3 nucleotides are TGTGCCAGCAGTTACATGTACGGGAACAAGAACACTGAAGCTTTCTTT.

The chain carries TRBV3-1 (or the pseudogene TRBV3-2) and TRBJ2-5, with 10 bases lining up with TRBD1. Germline loops: CDR1 LGHDT, CDR2 YNNKEL (reference sequence). The CDR3 has 14 amino acids. J was trimmed by 5 bases and V by 7 bases; bases with no gene match: 7. The CDR3: CASNRDRGRETQYF. Here the CDR3 DNA reads TGTGCCAGCAACCGGGACAGGGGCAGGGAGACCCAGTACTTC.

The rearrangement uses TRBV30 and TRBJ2-7; maybe TRBD1 (5 bases). V lost 1 base and J 5 bases, leaving 9 bases between the germline ends. Germline CDR1 GTSNPN, CDR2 SVGIG (reference sequence). The CDR3 is 12 amino acids. The CDR3 DNA sequence: TGTGCCTGGAGTGCAGGGTACAACGAGCAGTACTTC. This translates into CAWSAGYNEQYF.

The V call is TRBV4-3, the J call TRBJ2-2; TRBD2 matches 7 bases. The trim removed 4 bases at V and 2 bases at J, leaving 7 bases unmatched. This CDR3 contains 16 residues. Germline V gene lookup returns CDR1 LGHNA and CDR2 YSLEER. The CDR3 spells CASSPQTSSNTGELFF. In nucleotides, the CDR3 is TGCGCCAGCAGCCCACAGACTAGCAGTAACACCGGGGAGCTGTTTTTT.

The chain links TRBV4-3 to TRBJ2-5; 8 nucleotides agree with TRBD1. The CDR3 length is 15 residues. From germline, CDR1 is LGHNA and CDR2 YSLEER. Germline trimming cut 0 bases from V and 2 bases from J; bases unmatched to any gene: 2. The CDR3 loop is CASSQDGQGQETQYF. CDR3 nucleotide sequence: TGCGCCAGCAGCCAAGACGGACAGGGACAAGAGACCCAGTACTTC.

This chain uses TRBV4-1 with TRBJ1-3; 7 bases line up with TRBD1. V lost 0 bases and J lost 3; bases outside the gene matches: 5. Germline CDR1 MGHRA, CDR2 YSYEKL. The CDR3 totals 16 residues. CDR3 residues: CASSQDTGVNGNTIYF. The CDR3 bases are TGCGCCAGCAGCCAAGATACAGGGGTTAATGGAAACACCATATATTTT.

The chain is built from TRBV5-1 and TRBJ1-4; 7 nucleotides line up with TRBD1. V shed 4 bases and J 5 bases; nucleotides not matched to a gene: 11. Germline V gene data show CDR1 as SGHRS and CDR2 as YFSETQ. CDR3 length equals 16 residues. DNA for the CDR3: TGCGCCAGCAGCCCGAGGGACAGCGTTTCAAATGAAAAACTGTTTTTT. Protein: CASSPRDSVSNEKLFF.

This clone has a single count. The V call is TRBV4-3, the J call TRBJ1-5, with 9 bases aligning to TRBD1. With 0 bases clipped from V and 8 bases from J, the junction kept 5 bases outside the gene matches. From germline, CDR1 is LGHNA and CDR2 YSLEER. The length of the CDR3 is 15 residues. CDR3 residues: CASSQDRTGEKPQHF. The DNA for the CDR3 is TGCGCCAGCAGCCAAGACCGGACAGGGGAAAAGCCCCAGCATTTT.

The chain is built from TRBV11-3 and TRBJ1-3, with D maybe TRBD1 (6 bases). The V gene's germline CDR1 is SGHNT and CDR2 YENEEA. This CDR3 spans 15 amino acids. With 5 bases removed from V and 0 bases from J, the gap between germline ends came to 11 bases. CDR3 DNA sequence: TGTGCCAGCAGCCCGACAGGTAGCTCTGGAAACACCATATATTTT. Translated, it gives CASSPTGSSGNTIYF.

This chain uses TRBV5-6 with TRBJ2-4; D is perhaps TRBD1 (6 bases). This CDR3 contains 15 residues. V gave up 3 bases and J gave up 3 bases, with 13 bases separating them. Germline values: CDR1 SGHDT, CDR2 YYEEEE. The CDR3 nucleotides are TGTGCCAGCAGCTGGCTACAGGGAGACAAAAACATTCAGTACTTC. This sequence encodes CASSWLQGDKNIQYF.

The chain joins TRBV7-3 to TRBJ2-1; D not certain. This CDR3 region has 13 residues. Germline V CDR1 and CDR2: SGHTA, FQGTGA. Trimming left V 5 bases short and J 3 bases short, with 8 bases between. CDR3 loop: CASSPRVYNEQFF. For the CDR3, the DNA is TGTGCCAGCAGCCCCCGGGTCTACAATGAGCAGTTCTTC.

The CDR3 loop is CASSPAGQGVRFTIYF. The CDR3 DNA is TGTGCCAGCAGCCCTGCCGGACAGGGAGTCCGTTTCACCATATATTTT. This sequence joins TRBV7-6 and TRBJ1-3; 8 nucleotides align to TRBD1. From germline, CDR1 is SGHVS and CDR2 FNYEAQ. V trimming: 5 bases; J trimming: 9 bases; junction bases outside the gene matches: 15. The CDR3 runs to 16 residues.

This clone came up a few times. The chain combines TRBV2 with TRBJ2-7, with TRBD1 matching over 10 bases. Germline values: CDR1 SNHLY, CDR2 FYNNEI. With 6 bases clipped from V and 3 bases from J, the junction kept 14 bases outside the gene matches. The CDR3 is made up of 17 amino acids. CDR3 DNA sequence: TGTGCCAGCAGGATGGGGCCGGGACAGGGGTCGATCTACGAGCAGTACTTC. Protein: CASRMGPGQGSIYEQYF.

The rearrangement joins TRBV9 to TRBJ1-2; D is perhaps TRBD1 (5 bases). From germline, CDR1 is SGDLS and CDR2 YYNGEE. The CDR3 covers 15 residues. Trimming removed 0 bases at V and 2 bases at J, with 11 bases between. The CDR3 spells CASSVAPGGNYGYTF. In DNA form, the CDR3 reads TGTGCCAGCAGCGTAGCCCCTGGGGGGAACTATGGCTACACCTTC.

The gene calls are TRBV19 and TRBJ1-3; D perhaps matches TRBD1 (5 bases). Germline values: CDR1 LNHDA, CDR2 SQIVND (reference sequence). V lost 3 bases, J lost 4 bases, and 10 bases lay in between. The CDR3 extends over 14 amino acids. The CDR3 sequence is CASSMPRTGNTIYF. For the CDR3, the DNA is TGTGCCAGTAGTATGCCCAGGACAGGAAACACCATATATTTT. Looking up the rest from reference TRBV19 and TRBJ1-3 gives the full variable domain: DGGITQSPKYLFRKEGQNVTLSCEQNLNHDAMYWYRQDPGQGLRLIYYSQIVNDFQKGDIAEGYSVSREKKESFPLTVTSAQKNPTAFYLCASSMPRTGNTIYFGEGSWLTVV.